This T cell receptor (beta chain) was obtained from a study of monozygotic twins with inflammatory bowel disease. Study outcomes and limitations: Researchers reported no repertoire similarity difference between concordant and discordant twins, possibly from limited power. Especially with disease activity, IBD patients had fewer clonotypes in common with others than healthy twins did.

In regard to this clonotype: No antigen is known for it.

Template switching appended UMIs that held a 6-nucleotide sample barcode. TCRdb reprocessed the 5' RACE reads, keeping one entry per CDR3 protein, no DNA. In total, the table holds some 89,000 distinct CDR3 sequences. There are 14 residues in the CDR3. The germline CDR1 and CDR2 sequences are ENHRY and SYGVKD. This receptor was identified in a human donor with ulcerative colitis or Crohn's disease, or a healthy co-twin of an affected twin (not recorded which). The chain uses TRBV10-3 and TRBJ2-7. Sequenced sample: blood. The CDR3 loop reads CAISLDATSYEQYF.